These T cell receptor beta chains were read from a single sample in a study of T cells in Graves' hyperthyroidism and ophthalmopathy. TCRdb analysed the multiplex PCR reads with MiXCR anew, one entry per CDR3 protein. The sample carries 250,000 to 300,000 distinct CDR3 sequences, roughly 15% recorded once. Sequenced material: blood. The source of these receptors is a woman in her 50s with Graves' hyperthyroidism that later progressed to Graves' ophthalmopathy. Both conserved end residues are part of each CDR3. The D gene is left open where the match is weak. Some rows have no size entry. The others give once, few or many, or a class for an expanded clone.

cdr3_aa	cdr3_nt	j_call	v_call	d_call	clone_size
CASRPGHQGGYEQYF	TGTGCCAGCAGACCGGGCCACCAAGGGGGTTACGAGCAGTACTTC	TRBJ2-7	TRBV27	.	once
CSAHAFGQGRNEQYF	TGCAGTGCTCATGCCTTCGGGCAGGGGAGGAACGAGCAGTACTTC	TRBJ2-7	TRBV20-1	.	many
CASSSWSLEQYF	TGTGCCAGCAGCTCCTGGTCGCTTGAGCAGTACTTC	TRBJ2-7	TRBV7-8	.	many
CASSRGTPTLYEQYF	TGTGCCAGCAGCCGTGGGACTCCCACGCTCTACGAGCAGTACTTC	TRBJ2-7	TRBV14	.	many
CASNRDWGDEQFF	TGTGCCAGCAACCGGGACTGGGGCGATGAGCAGTTCTTC	TRBJ2-1	TRBV2	.	many
CASSMWTRAEQYF	TGTGCCAGTAGTATGTGGACCCGAGCCGAGCAGTACTTC	TRBJ2-7	TRBV19	.	few
CASTLVQGNEQFF	TGTGCCAGCACTCTCGTACAGGGGAATGAGCAGTTCTTC	TRBJ2-1	TRBV12-3/TRBV12-4	TRBD1	many
CASSPGQGAASGRNEQFF	TGTGCCAGCAGCCCGGGACAGGGGGCGGCTAGCGGGAGGAATGAGCAGTTCTTC	TRBJ2-1	TRBV2	.	many
CASSLRQDPRTEAFF	TGTGCCAGCAGCCTAAGACAGGACCCAAGGACTGAAGCTTTCTTT	TRBJ1-1	TRBV5-4	.	.
CASSPTSGVSGTQYF	TGTGCCAGCAGCCCCACTAGCGGAGTCAGTGGGACCCAGTACTTC	TRBJ2-5	TRBV2	TRBD2	many